Listed below are T cell receptor beta chains from one sample, sequenced in a study of blood T cell repertoires in COVID-19. Sequencing used immunoSEQ multiplex PCR; TCRdb keeps in-frame clones, though not all of them. The table lists 200,000 or so clones, 70% to 90% of them singletons. What was sequenced was peripheral blood. These receptors all come from a man aged 55-75 years with acute or convalescent COVID-19. Each CDR3 is given with its conserved first and last residue. D genes are given only for firm matches. Clone size is stated in some rows and not others, as once, few, many or a class when expanded.

V gene	clone size	J gene	D gene	CDR3 DNA	CDR3 protein
TRBV28	few	TRBJ1-5	TRBD1	TGTGCCAGCAGTTTACCGGGACAGGGAGCTCAGCCCCAGCATTTT	CASSLPGQGAQPQHF
TRBV13	-	TRBJ1-2	-	TGTGCCAGCAGTATCGGGGATGGCTACACCTTC	CASSIGDGYTF
TRBV5-1	-	TRBJ2-1	-	TGCGCCAGCAGCTTGGCGCGTAGCTCCTACAATGAGCAGTTCTTC	CASSLARSSYNEQFF
TRBV6-2/TRBV6-3	-	TRBJ2-7	-	TGTGCCAGCAGTTACCGTCTGATCCGGGACGAGCAGTACTTC	CASSYRLIRDEQYF
TRBV18	-	TRBJ1-2	TRBD1	TGTGCCAGCTCACCTTCGGGACAGGGGATCGGGGGCTACACCTTC	CASSPSGQGIGGYTF
TRBV18	-	TRBJ1-2	TRBD1	TGTGCCAGCTCAGCTCAAAACAGGGGAAACTATGGCTACACCTTC	CASSAQNRGNYGYTF
TRBV5-1	-	TRBJ2-5	-	TGCGCCAGCAGCAACCATCCCGGGGAGACCCAGTACTTC	CASSNHPGETQYF
TRBV9	-	TRBJ1-2	TRBD1	TGTGCCAGCAGCGTAGGGGACAGGAACTATGGCTACACCTTC	CASSVGDRNYGYTF
TRBV9	-	TRBJ1-4	TRBD1	TGTGCCAGCAGTGAAACAGGGGGCGCATTTGAAAAACTGTTTTTT	CASSETGGAFEKLFF
TRBV5-1	-	TRBJ1-3	-	TGCGCCAGCAGCCTCGGACAGTCTTCTGGAAACACCATATATTTT	CASSLGQSSGNTIYF
TRBV7-8	-	TRBJ2-7	-	TGTGCCAGCAGCATCGGGACACCTTACGAGCAGTACTTC	CASSIGTPYEQYF
TRBV10-3	-	TRBJ2-1	-	TGTGCCATCAACGGAGGGGATGATGAGCAGTTCTTC	CAINGGDDEQFF
TRBV5-1	-	TRBJ2-1	TRBD2	TGCGCCAGCAGCTTGGCCGAGCGGGAGCGAGATGAGCAGTTCTTC	CASSLAERERDEQFF
TRBV29-1	once	TRBJ2-1	-	TGCAGCGCCCCAGGGATCTACAATGAGCAGTTCTTC	CSAPGIYNEQFF
TRBV9	-	TRBJ2-2	-	TGTGCCAGCAGCCTGGCCCCGAACACCGGGGAGCTGTTTTTT	CASSLAPNTGELFF
TRBV7-2	-	TRBJ1-5	TRBD1	TGTGCCAGCAGCTTAGGGGACAGGGAGAGCCAGCCCCAGCATTTT	CASSLGDRESQPQHF
TRBV5-5	-	TRBJ1-3	TRBD1	TGTGCCAGCAGCCGAGGACAGGGACTACAAGGAAACACCATATATTTT	CASSRGQGLQGNTIYF
TRBV15	once	TRBJ2-3	-	TGTGCCACCAGCAGAGAAAGGACTAGCACAGATACGCAGTATTTT	CATSRERTSTDTQYF
TRBV3-1/TRBV3-2	-	TRBJ1-6	TRBD1	TGTGCCAGCAGCTTCGGGGACAGCTATAATTCACCCCTCCACTTT	CASSFGDSYNSPLHF
TRBV14	few	TRBJ2-1	TRBD2	TGTGCCAGCAGCCAAGTTAGACTAGCGGGAGTCGAGCAGTTCTTC	CASSQVRLAGVEQFF
TRBV7-9	-	TRBJ1-4	-	TGTGCCAGCAGCCACGGGATGACCGTGGCGGAAAAACTGTTTTTT	CASSHGMTVAEKLFF
TRBV7-2	-	TRBJ1-5	-	TGTGCCAGCAGCCTCGGCGGATATAGCAATCAGCCCCAGCATTTT	CASSLGGYSNQPQHF
TRBV28	-	TRBJ1-3	-	TGTGCCAGCAGTTTTTTCAGCTCTGGAAACACCATATATTTT	CASSFFSSGNTIYF
TRBV24-1	-	TRBJ2-6	TRBD1	TGTGCCACCAGTGATTCGGGACAGGGGACCTCTGGGGCCAACGTCCTGACTTTC	CATSDSGQGTSGANVLTF
TRBV19	-	TRBJ2-1	TRBD2	TGTGCCAGTAGTATGACTAGCGGGAGGGCGGCCAATGAGCAGTTCTTC	CASSMTSGRAANEQFF
TRBV7-2	-	TRBJ1-2	-	TGTGCCAGCAGCTTAGAGAGGGCCGTGAGGGATGGCTACACCTTC	CASSLERAVRDGYTF
TRBV21-1	-	TRBJ1-5	-	TGTGCCAGCTCTTGGACACGTAGAGGCAATCAGCCCCAGCATTTT	CASSWTRRGNQPQHF
TRBV28	few	TRBJ1-4	-	TGTGCCAGCCTCTCCCCGGCCTCGAGGAACGAAAAACTGTTTTTT	CASLSPASRNEKLFF
TRBV4-3	-	TRBJ2-3	-	TGCGCCAGCAGCCAAGAATATAAGGGGGCAGATACGCAGTATTTT	CASSQEYKGADTQYF
TRBV11-2	-	TRBJ1-5	-	TGTGCCAGCAGCCCCGGGGGGAATCAGCCCCAGCATTTT	CASSPGGNQPQHF
TRBV7-9	-	TRBJ2-1	TRBD2	TGTGCCAGCAGCGGATGGACTAGCGACAATGAGCAGTTCTTC	CASSGWTSDNEQFF
TRBV7-9	once	TRBJ2-6	TRBD1	TGTGCCAGCAGCGAACAGGGGCCAAGGACTCACTCTGGGGCCAACGTCCTGACTTTC	CASSEQGPRTHSGANVLTF
TRBV7-2	-	TRBJ2-1	TRBD1	TGTGCCAGCAGCTTTCTGGGACAGGGCTCCAATGAGCAGTTCTTC	CASSFLGQGSNEQFF
TRBV24-1	-	TRBJ1-1	-	TGTGCCACCAGTGATTTGCGGAAGCTAGGCACTGAAGCTTTCTTT	CATSDLRKLGTEAFF
TRBV6-5	once	TRBJ1-5	-	TGTGCCAGCAGCTACGAGGGAAATCAGCCCCAGCATTTT	CASSYEGNQPQHF
TRBV12-3/TRBV12-4	-	TRBJ1-1	-	TGTGCCAGCCATTCCCCCAGGAACACTGAAGCTTTCTTT	CASHSPRNTEAFF
TRBV2	-	TRBJ2-3	TRBD1	TGTGCCAGCAGCGTGGACAGGGGATACACAGATACGCAGTATTTT	CASSVDRGYTDTQYF
TRBV6-2/TRBV6-3	few	TRBJ1-1	-	TGTGCCAGCAGTTATACTCATCCCGGGAAGCCTGAAGCTTTCTTT	CASSYTHPGKPEAFF
TRBV5-4	once	TRBJ2-2	-	TGTGCCAGCAGCAGGACTACTACCGGGGAGCTGTTTTTT	CASSRTTTGELFF
TRBV3-1/TRBV3-2	-	TRBJ2-3	-	TGTGCCAGTAGCCAAGAACTAGAGCAGATCACAGATACGCAGTATTTT	CASSQELEQITDTQYF
TRBV18	-	TRBJ1-4	-	TGTGCCAGCTCATCTACAGGAGCAACTAATGAAAAACTGTTTTTT	CASSSTGATNEKLFF
TRBV7-9	-	TRBJ2-3	TRBD1	TGTGCCAGCAGCTTTGGACAGGGCGGCACAGATACGCAGTATTTT	CASSFGQGGTDTQYF
TRBV27	-	TRBJ2-1	-	TGTGCCAGCAGTTCCAGGGTGGATGAGCAGTTCTTC	CASSSRVDEQFF
TRBV7-9	-	TRBJ2-2	-	TGTGCCAGCAGCTTAACAGGGAGCCTCCCCGGGGAGCTGTTTTTT	CASSLTGSLPGELFF
TRBV19	-	TRBJ1-2	-	TGTGCCAGCCGAGAACATGCGGCTGGCTACACCTTC	CASREHAAGYTF